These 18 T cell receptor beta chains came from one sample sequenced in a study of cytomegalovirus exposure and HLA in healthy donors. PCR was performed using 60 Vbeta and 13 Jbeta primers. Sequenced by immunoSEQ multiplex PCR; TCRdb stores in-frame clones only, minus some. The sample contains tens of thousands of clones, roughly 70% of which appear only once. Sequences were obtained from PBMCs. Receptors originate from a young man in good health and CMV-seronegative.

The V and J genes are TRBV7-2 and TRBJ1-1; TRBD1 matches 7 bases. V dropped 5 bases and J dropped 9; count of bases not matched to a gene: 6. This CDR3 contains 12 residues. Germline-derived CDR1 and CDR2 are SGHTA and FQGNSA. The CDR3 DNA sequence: TGTGCCAGCAGCACCGGACAGGTGCAAGCTTTCTTT. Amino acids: CASSTGQVQAFF.

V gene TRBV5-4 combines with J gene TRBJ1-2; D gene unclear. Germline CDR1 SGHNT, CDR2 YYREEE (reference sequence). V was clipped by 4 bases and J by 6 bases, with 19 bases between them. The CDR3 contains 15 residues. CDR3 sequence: CASSLEPGSIDGYTF. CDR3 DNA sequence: TGTGCCAGCAGCCTGGAGCCCGGGTCCATAGATGGCTACACCTTC. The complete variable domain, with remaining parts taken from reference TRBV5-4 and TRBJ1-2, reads ETGVTQSPTHLIKTRGQQVTLRCSSQSGHNTVSWYQQALGQGPQFIFQYYREEENGRGNFPPRFSGLQFPNYSSELNVNALELDDSALYLCASSLEPGSIDGYTFGSGTRLTVV.

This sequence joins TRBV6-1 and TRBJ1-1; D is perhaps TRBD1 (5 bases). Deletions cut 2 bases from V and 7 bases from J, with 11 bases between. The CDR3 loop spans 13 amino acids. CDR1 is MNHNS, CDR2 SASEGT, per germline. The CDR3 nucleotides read TGTGCCAGCAGTGAATGGTCAGGGTATGAAGCTTTCTTT. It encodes CASSEWSGYEAFF.

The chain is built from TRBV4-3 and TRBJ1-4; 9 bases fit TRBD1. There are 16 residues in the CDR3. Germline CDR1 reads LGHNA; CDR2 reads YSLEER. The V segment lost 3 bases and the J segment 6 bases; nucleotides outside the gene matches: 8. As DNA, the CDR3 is TGCGCCAGCAGCCAGATACTGGGACAGGGATATGAAAAACTGTTTTTT. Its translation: CASSQILGQGYEKLFF.

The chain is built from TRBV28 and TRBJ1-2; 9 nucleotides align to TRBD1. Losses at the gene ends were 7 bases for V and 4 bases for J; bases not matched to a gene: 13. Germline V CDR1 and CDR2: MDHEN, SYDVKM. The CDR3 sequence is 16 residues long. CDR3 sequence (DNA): TGTGCCAGCACCTCGTCAACAGGGGGCGCGAGCTATGGCTACACCTTC. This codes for CASTSSTGGASYGYTF.

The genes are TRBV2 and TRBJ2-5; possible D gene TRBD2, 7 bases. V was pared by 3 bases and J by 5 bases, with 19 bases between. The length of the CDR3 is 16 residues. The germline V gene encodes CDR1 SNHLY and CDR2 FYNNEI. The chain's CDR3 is CASSEGDTAGQETQYF. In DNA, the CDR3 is TGTGCCAGCAGTGAGGGGGACACAGCGGGGCAGGAGACCCAGTACTTC.

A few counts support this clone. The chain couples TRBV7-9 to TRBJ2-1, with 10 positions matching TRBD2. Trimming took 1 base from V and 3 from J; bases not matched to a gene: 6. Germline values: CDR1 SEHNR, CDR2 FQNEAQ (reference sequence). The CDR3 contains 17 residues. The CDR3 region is CASSLVGSGRYYNEQFF. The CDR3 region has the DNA TGTGCCAGCAGCTTAGTTGGTAGCGGGAGGTACTACAATGAGCAGTTCTTC.

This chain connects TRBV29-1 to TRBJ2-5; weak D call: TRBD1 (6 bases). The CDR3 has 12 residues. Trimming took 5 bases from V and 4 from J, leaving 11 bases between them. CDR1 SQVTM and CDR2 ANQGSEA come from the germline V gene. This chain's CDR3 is CSVRGGAETQYF. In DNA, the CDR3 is TGCAGCGTTCGTGGGGGCGCAGAGACCCAGTACTTC.

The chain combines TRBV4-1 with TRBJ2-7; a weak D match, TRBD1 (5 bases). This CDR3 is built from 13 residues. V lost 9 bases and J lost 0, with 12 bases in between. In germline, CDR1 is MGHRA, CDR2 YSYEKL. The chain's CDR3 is CASGAFLSYEQYF. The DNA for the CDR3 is TGCGCCAGTGGGGCATTCCTCTCCTACGAGCAGTACTTC.

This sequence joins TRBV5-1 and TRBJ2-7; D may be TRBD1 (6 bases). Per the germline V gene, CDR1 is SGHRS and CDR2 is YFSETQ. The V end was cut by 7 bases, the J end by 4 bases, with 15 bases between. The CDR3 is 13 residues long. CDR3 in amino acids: CASRRRTEYEQYF. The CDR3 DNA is TGCGCCAGCCGAAGAAGGACAGAATACGAGCAGTACTTC.

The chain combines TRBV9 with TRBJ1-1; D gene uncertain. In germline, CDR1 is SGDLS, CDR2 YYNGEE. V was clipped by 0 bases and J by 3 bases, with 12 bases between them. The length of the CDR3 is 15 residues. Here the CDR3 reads CASSVDPEGYTEAFF. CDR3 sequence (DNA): TGTGCCAGCAGCGTAGATCCCGAGGGTTACACTGAAGCTTTCTTT.

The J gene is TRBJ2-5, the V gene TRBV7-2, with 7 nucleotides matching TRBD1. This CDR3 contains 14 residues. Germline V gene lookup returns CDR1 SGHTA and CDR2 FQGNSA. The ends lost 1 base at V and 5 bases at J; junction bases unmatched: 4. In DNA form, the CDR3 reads TGTGCCAGCAGCTTAGACAGGGGCAGCGAGACCCAGTACTTC. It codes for CASSLDRGSETQYF. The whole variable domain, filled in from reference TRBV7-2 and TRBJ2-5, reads GAGVSQSPSNKVTEKGKDVELRCDPISGHTALYWYRQSLGQGLEFLIYFQGNSAPDKSGLPSDRFSAERTGGSVSTLTIQRTQQEDSAVYLCASSLDRGSETQYFGPGTRLLVL.

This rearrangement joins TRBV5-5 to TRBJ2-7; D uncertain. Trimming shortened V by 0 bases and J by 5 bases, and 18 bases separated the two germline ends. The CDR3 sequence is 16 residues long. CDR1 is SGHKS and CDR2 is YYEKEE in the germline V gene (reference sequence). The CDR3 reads CASSLGITRGGNEQYF. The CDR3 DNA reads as TGTGCCAGCAGCTTGGGGATTACACGAGGTGGTAACGAGCAGTACTTC.

CDR3 nucleotides: TGTGCCAGCAGCCAGAAACCGGGACAGGACACTGAAGCTTTCTTT. It specifies CASSQKPGQDTEAFF. V is TRBV7-8 and J is TRBJ1-1; 8 nucleotides agree with TRBD1. V lost 5 bases to trimming and J lost 3 bases; unmatched junction nucleotides: 8. Germline V CDR1 and CDR2: SGHVS, FQNEAQ. The length of the CDR3 is 15 residues.

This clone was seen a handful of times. The CDR3 is CASSLGGSSWYEQYF. CDR3 coding DNA: TGTGCCAGCAGTTTAGGGGGGTCCTCTTGGTACGAGCAGTACTTC. This chain connects TRBV27 to TRBJ2-7; D perhaps matches TRBD2 (6 bases). Germline loops: CDR1 MNHEY, CDR2 SMNVEV (reference sequence). Trimming removed 2 bases at V and 4 bases at J, with 15 bases between. The CDR3 length is 15 residues.

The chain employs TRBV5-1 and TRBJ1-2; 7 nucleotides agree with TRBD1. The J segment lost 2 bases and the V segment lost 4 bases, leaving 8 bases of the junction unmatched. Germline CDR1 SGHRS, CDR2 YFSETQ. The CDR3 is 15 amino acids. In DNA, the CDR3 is TGCGCCAGCAGCCCCTGGGACAGCGGAAACTATGGCTACACCTTC. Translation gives CASSPWDSGNYGYTF. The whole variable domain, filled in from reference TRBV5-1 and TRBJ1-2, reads KAGVTQTPRYLIKTRGQQVTLSCSPISGHRSVSWYQQTPGQGLQFLFEYFSETQRNKGNFPGRFSGRQFSNSRSEMNVSTLELGDSALYLCASSPWDSGNYGYTFGSGTRLTVV.

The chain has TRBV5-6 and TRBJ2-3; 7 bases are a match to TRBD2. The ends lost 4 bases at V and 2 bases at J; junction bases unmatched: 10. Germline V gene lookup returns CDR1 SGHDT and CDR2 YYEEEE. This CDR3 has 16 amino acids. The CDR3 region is CASSLSIGTTTDTQYF. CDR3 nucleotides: TGTGCCAGCAGCCTTTCAATCGGGACTACCACAGATACGCAGTATTTT.

The CDR3 coding sequence is TGCGCCAGCAGTCCACTAGCTACCTACAATGAGCAGTTCTTC. Its translation: CASSPLATYNEQFF. V is TRBV5-1 and J is TRBJ2-1, with a tentative D call TRBD2 (6 bases). The length of the CDR3 is 14 residues. The V gene's germline CDR1 is SGHRS and CDR2 YFSETQ. V lost 5 bases, J lost 2 bases, and 11 bases lay in between.